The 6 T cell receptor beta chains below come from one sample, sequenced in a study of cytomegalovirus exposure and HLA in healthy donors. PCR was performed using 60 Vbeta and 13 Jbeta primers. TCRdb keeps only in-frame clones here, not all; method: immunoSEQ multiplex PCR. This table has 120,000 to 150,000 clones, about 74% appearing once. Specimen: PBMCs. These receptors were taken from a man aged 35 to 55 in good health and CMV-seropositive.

As DNA, the CDR3 is TGTGCCATCAGTCGGGAGGACATGGGGTACAATGAGCAGTTCTTC. This gives the protein CAISREDMGYNEQFF. The V gene is TRBV10-3, the J gene TRBJ2-1, with 7 bases lining up with TRBD2. V lost 5 bases and J lost 4; bases outside the gene matches: 8. This CDR3 spans 15 amino acids. Looked up from germline, CDR1 is ENHRY and CDR2 is SYGVKD.

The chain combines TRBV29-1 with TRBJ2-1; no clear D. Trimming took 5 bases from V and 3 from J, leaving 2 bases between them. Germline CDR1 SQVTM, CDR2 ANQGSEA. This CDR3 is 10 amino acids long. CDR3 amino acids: CSVYYNEQFF. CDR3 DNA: TGCAGCGTTTACTACAATGAGCAGTTCTTC.

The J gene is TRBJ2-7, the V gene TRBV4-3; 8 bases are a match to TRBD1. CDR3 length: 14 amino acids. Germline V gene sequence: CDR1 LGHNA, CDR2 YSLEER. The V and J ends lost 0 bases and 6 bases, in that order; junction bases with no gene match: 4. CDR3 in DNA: TGCGCCAGCAGCCAAGAACTACAGGGGGGCGAGCAGTACTTC. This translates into CASSQELQGGEQYF.

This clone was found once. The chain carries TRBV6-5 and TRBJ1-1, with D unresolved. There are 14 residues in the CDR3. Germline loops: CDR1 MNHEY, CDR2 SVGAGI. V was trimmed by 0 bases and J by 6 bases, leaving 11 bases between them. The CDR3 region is CASSYSNGRSEAFF. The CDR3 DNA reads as TGTGCCAGCAGTTACTCGAATGGGAGGTCTGAAGCTTTCTTT.

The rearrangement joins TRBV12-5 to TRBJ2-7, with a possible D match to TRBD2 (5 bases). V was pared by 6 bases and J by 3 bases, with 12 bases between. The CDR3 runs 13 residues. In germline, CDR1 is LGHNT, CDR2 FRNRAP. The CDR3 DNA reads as TGTGCTAGTGGGCCGGACTTCTACTACGAGCAGTACTTC. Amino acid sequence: CASGPDFYYEQYF.

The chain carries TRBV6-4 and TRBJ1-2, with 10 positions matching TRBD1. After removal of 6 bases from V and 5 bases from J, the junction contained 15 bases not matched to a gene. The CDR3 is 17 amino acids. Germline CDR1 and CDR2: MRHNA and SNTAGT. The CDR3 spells CASRLRDRGLYRYGYTF. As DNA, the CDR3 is TGTGCCAGCAGGCTCCGGGACAGGGGTTTGTATAGGTATGGCTACACCTTC.